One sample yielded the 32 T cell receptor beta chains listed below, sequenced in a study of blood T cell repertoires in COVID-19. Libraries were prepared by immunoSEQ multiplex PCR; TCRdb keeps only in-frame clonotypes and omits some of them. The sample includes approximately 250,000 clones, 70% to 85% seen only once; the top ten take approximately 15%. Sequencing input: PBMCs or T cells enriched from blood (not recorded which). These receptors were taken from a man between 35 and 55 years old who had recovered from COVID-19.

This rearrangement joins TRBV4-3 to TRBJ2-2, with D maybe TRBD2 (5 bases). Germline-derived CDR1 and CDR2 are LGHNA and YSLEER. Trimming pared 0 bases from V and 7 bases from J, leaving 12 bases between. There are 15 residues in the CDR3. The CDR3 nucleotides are TGCGCCAGCAGCCAAGAATCCGGGGTAGGCGGGGAGCTGTTTTTT. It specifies CASSQESGVGGELFF.

The CDR3 region is CASSHQGDSPLHF. For the CDR3, the DNA is TGTGCCAGCAGCCACCAGGGGGATTCACCCCTCCACTTT. The genes are TRBV7-3 and TRBJ1-6; 7 bases agree with TRBD1. CDR1 is SGHTA and CDR2 is FQGTGA in the germline V gene. CDR3 length equals 13 residues. V lost 5 bases, J lost 8 bases, and 3 bases stayed unmatched. Based on the CDR3 plus reference TRBV7-3 and TRBJ1-6, the full variable domain is GAGVSQTPSNKVTEKGKYVELRCDPISGHTALYWYRQSLGQGPEFLIYFQGTGAADDSGLPNDRFFAVRPEGSVSTLKIQRTERGDSAVYLCASSHQGDSPLHFGNGTRLTVT.

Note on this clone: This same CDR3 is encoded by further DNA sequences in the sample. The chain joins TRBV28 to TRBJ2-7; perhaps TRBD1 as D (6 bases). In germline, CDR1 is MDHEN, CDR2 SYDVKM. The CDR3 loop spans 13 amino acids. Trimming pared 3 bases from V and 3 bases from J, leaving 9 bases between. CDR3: CASSLTGGYEQYF. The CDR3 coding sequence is TGTGCCAGCAGTTTGACAGGCGGCTACGAGCAGTACTTC.

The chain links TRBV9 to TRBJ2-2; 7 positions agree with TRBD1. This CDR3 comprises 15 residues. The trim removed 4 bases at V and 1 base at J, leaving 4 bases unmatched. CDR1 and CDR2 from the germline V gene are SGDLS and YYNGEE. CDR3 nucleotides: TGTGCCAGCAGCACCGGGACAGAGAACACCGGGGAGCTGTTTTTT. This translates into CASSTGTENTGELFF.

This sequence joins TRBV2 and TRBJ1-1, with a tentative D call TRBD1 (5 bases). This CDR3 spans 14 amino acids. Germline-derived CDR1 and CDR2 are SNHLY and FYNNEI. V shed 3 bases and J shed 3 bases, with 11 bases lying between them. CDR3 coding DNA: TGTGCCAGCAGTGATGGGCAGGGCGACACTGAAGCTTTCTTT. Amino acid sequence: CASSDGQGDTEAFF.

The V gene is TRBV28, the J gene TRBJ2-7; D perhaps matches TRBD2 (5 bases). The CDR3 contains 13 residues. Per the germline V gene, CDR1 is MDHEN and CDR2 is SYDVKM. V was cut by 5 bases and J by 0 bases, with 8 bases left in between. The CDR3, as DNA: TGTGCCAGCAGTAAGGCGGGCTCCTACGAGCAGTACTTC. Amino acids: CASSKAGSYEQYF.

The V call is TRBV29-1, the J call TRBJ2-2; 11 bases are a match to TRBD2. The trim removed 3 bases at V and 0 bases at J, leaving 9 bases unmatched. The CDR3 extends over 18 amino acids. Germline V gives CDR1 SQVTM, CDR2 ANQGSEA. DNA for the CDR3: TGCAGCGTTGATGACTCTAATAGCGGGGGGGCGAACACCGGGGAGCTGTTTTTT. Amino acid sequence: CSVDDSNSGGANTGELFF.

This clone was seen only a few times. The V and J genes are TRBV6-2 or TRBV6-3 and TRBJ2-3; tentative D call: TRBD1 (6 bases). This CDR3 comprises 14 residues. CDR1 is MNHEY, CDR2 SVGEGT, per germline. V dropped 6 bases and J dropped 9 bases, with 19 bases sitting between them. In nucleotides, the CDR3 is TGTGCCAGCAGCCTCAGGGGCCGGGTCCGAACGCAGTATTTT. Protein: CASSLRGRVRTQYF.

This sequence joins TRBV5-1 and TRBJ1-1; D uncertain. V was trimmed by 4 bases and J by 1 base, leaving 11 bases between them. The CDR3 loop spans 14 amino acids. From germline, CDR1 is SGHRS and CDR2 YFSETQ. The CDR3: CASSSGRGNTEAFF. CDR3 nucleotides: TGCGCCAGCAGCAGTGGACGGGGGAACACTGAAGCTTTCTTT.

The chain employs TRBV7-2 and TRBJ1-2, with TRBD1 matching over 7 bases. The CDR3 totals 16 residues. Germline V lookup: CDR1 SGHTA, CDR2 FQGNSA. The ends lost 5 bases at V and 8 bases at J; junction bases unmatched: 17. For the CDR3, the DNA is TGTGCCAGCAGCCACTCACCGGGACAGCGTCTTGGGGGCTACACCTTC. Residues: CASSHSPGQRLGGYTF. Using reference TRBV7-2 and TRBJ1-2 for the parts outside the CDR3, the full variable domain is GAGVSQSPSNKVTEKGKDVELRCDPISGHTALYWYRQSLGQGLEFLIYFQGNSAPDKSGLPSDRFSAERTGGSVSTLTIQRTQQEDSAVYLCASSHSPGQRLGGYTFGSGTRLTVV.

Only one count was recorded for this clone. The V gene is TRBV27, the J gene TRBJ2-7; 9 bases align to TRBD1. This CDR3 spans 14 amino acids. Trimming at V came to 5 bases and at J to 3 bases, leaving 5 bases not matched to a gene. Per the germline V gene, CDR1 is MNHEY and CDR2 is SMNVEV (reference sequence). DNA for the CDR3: TGTGCCAGCAGTCACGCGGGACAGGGCTACGAGCAGTACTTC. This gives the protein CASSHAGQGYEQYF.

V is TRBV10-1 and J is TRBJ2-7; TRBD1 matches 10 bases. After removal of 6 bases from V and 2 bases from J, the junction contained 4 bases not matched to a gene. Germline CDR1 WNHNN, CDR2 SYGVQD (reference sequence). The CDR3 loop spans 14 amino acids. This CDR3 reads CASRGDRGPYEQYF. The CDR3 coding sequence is TGCGCCAGCAGGGGGGACAGGGGCCCCTACGAGCAGTACTTC.

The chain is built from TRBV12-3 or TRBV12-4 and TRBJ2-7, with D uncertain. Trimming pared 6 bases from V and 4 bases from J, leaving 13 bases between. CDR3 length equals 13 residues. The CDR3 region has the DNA TGTGCCAGCAGACGCTCCTCGGTATACGAGCAGTACTTC. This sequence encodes CASRRSSVYEQYF.

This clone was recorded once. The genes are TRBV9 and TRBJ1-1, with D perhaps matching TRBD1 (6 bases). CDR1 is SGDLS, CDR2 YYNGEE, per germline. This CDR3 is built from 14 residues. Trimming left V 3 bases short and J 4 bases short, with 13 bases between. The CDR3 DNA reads TGTGCCAGCAGCGGACTACAGGGTAGCACTGAAGCTTTCTTT. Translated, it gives CASSGLQGSTEAFF.

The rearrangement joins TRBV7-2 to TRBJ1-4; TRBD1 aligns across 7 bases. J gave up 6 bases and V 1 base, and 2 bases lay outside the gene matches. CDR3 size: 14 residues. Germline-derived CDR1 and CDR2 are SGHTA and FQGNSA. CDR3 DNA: TGTGCCAGCAGCTTAGTCCAGGGGGATGAAAAACTGTTTTTT. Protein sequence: CASSLVQGDEKLFF.

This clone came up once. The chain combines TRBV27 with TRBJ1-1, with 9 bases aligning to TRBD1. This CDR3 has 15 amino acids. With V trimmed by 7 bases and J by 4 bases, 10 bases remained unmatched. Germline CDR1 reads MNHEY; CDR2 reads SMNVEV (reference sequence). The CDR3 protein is CASNGAGTGTTEAFF. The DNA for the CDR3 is TGTGCCAGCAATGGGGCCGGGACAGGGACCACTGAAGCTTTCTTT.

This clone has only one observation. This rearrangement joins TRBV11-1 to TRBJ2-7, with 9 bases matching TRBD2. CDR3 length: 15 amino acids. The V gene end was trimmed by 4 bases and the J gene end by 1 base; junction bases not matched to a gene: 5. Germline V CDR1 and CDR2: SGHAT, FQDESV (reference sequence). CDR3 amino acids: CASSYSGGSSYEQYF. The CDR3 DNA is TGTGCCAGCAGCTATAGCGGGGGCTCTTCCTACGAGCAGTACTTC.

Here the CDR3 DNA reads TGTGCCAGCAGGCAATTGGCCACAGATACGCAGTATTTT. This encodes CASRQLATDTQYF. The gene calls are TRBV7-2 and TRBJ2-3; no firm D call. This CDR3 has 13 amino acids. The ends were cut back, 6 bases at V and 2 bases at J, with 9 bases in the middle. The germline V gene encodes CDR1 SGHTA and CDR2 FQGNSA.

CDR3 DNA sequence: TGTGCCAGCAGCTTAGGCAGGGCCACAGATACGCAGTATTTT. This codes for CASSLGRATDTQYF. The V call is TRBV11-3, the J call TRBJ2-3, with D tentatively TRBD1 (5 bases). The V end lost 1 base, the J end lost 2 bases, and 7 bases lay between the germline ends. CDR1 SGHNT and CDR2 YENEEA come from the germline V gene. This CDR3 comprises 14 residues.

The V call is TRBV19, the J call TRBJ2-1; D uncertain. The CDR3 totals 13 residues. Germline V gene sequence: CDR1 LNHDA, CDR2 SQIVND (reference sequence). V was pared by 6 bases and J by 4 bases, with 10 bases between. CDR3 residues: CASRVIVYNEQFF. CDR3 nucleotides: TGTGCCAGTAGAGTGATAGTTTACAATGAGCAGTTCTTC.

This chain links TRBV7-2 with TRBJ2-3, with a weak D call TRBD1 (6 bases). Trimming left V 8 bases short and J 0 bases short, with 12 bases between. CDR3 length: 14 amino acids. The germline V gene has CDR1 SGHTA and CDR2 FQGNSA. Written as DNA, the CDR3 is TGTGCCAGCGTTGGGACACTTAGCACAGATACGCAGTATTTT. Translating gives CASVGTLSTDTQYF.

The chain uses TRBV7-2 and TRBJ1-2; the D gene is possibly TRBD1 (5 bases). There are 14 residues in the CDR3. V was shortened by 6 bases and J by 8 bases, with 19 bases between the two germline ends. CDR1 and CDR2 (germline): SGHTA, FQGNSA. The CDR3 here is CASRAGGAVDGYTF. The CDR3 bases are TGTGCCAGCAGGGCGGGAGGGGCGGTTGACGGCTACACCTTC.

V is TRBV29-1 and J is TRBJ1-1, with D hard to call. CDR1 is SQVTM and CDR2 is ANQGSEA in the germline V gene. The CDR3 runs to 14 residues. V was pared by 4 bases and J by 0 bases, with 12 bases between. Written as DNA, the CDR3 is TGCAGCGTTGTTCGCGTGACTGTGAACACTGAAGCTTTCTTT. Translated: CSVVRVTVNTEAFF.

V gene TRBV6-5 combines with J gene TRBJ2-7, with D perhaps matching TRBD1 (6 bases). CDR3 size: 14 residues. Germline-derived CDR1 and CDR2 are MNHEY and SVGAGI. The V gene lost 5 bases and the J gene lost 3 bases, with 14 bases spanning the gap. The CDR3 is CASSPRTGFYEQYF. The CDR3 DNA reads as TGTGCCAGCAGTCCGAGAACAGGGTTCTACGAGCAGTACTTC.

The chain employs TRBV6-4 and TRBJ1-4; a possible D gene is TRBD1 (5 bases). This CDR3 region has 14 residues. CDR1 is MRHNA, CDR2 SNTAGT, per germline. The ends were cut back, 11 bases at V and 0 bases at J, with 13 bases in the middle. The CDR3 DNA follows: TGTGCCCAGACGGGGGGAACAACTAATGAAAAACTGTTTTTT. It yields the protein CAQTGGTTNEKLFF.

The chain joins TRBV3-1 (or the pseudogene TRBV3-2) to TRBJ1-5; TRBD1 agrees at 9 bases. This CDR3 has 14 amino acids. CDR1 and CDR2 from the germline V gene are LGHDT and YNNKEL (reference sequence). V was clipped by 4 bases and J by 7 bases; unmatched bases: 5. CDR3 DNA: TGTGCCAGCAGCCGAGACAGGGGGAGGCAGCCCCAGCATTTT. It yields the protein CASSRDRGRQPQHF.

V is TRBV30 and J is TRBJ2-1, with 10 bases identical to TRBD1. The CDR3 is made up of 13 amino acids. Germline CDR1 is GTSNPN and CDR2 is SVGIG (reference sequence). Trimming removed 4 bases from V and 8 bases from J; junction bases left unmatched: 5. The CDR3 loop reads CAWTGTGDDEQFF. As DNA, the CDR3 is TGTGCCTGGACCGGGACAGGGGACGATGAGCAGTTCTTC.

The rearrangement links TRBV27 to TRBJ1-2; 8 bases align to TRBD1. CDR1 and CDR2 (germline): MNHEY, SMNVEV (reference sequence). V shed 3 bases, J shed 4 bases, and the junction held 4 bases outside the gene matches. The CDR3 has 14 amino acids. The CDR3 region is CASSFAGGPYGYTF. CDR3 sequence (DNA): TGTGCCAGCAGTTTTGCAGGGGGCCCCTATGGCTACACCTTC.

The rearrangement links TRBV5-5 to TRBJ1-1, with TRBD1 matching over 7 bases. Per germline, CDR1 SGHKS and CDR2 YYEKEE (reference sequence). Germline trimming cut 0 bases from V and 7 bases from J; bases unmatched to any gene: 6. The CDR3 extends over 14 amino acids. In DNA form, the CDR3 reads TGTGCCAGCAGCTTGGGGGGACAGCAGGTTGAAGCTTTCTTT. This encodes CASSLGGQQVEAFF.

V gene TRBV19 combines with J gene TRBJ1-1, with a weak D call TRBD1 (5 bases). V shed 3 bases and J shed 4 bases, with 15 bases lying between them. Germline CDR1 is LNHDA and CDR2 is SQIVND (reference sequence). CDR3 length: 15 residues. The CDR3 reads CASSIIGGVTTEAFF. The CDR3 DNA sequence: TGTGCCAGTAGTATCATTGGGGGGGTTACCACTGAAGCTTTCTTT.

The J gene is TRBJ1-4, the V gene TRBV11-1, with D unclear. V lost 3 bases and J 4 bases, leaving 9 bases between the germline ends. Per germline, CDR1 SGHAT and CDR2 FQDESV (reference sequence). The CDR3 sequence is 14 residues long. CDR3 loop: CASSFSGNNEKLFF. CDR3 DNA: TGTGCCAGCAGCTTTTCGGGGAATAATGAAAAACTGTTTTTT.

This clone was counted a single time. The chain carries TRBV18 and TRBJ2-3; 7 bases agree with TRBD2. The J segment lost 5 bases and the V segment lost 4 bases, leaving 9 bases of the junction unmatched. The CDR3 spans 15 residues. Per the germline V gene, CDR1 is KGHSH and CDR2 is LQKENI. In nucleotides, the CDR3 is TGTGCCAGCTCACAAGGGGCGGGAGAAGGAGATACGCAGTATTTT. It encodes CASSQGAGEGDTQYF.